This T cell receptor (beta chain) was captured in a study of T-cell reconstitution after alpha-beta-depleted transplantation in children. Whole-study results and caveats: Alpha-beta T cells present about two months after transplant were reported to originate from several hundred expanded graft clones. Among T cells one year after transplant, newly produced cells accounted for most counts and diversity. The origin of high day-60 TCRbeta diversity in some patients lay in surviving recipient T cells and thymic progenitors.

Unique molecular identifiers were incorporated into the prepared TCRbeta library. Each CDR3 protein is one row after TCRdb ran MiXCR on the PCR reads. The table records about 980,000 distinct CDR3 sequences, around 30% of them present only once. Trimming took 5 bases from V and 4 from J; bases not matched to a gene: 5. The V gene's germline CDR1 is SGHDT and CDR2 YYEEEE. The CDR3 length is 13 residues. Points on this clonotype: Its target is unknown.

Sequenced material: PBMCs, mostly from graft donor cells, taken 360 days after TCRalphabeta/CD19-depleted stem cell transplant. The chain combines TRBV5-6 with TRBJ1-2, with 7 positions matching TRBD1. The clonotype comes from a boy younger than two who had a stem cell transplant for SCID, so the T cells may come from the graft donor. Here the CDR3 reads CASSADRFYGYTF. CDR3 DNA: TGTGCCAGCAGTGCGGACAGGTTCTATGGCTACACCTTC.